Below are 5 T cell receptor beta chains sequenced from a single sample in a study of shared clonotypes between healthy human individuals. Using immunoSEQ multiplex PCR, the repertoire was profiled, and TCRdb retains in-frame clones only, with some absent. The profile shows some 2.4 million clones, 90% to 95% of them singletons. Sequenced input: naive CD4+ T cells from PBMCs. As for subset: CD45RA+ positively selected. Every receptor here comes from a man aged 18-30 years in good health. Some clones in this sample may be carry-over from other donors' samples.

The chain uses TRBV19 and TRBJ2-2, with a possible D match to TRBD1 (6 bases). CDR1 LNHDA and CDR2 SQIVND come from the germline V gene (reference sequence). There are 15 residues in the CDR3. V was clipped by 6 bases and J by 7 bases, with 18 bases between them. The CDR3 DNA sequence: TGTGCCAGTAGGCAAAGTCACAGGGCGGGCGGGGAGCTGTTTTTT. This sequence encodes CASRQSHRAGGELFF. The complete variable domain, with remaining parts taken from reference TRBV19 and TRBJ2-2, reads DGGITQSPKYLFRKEGQNVTLSCEQNLNHDAMYWYRQDPGQGLRLIYYSQIVNDFQKGDIAEGYSVSREKKESFPLTVTSAQKNPTAFYLCASRQSHRAGGELFFGEGSRLTVL.

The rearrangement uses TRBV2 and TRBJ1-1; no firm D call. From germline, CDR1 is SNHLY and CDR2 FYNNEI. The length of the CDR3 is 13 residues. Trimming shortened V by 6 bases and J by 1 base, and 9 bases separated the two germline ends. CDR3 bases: TGTGCCAGCAGACCCTACAAGAACACTGAAGCTTTCTTT. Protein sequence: CASRPYKNTEAFF. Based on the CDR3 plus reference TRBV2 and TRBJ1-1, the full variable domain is EPEVTQTPSHQVTQMGQEVILRCVPISNHLYFYWYRQILGQKVEFLVSFYNNEISEKSEIFDDQFSVERPDGSNFTLKIRSTKLEDSAMYFCASRPYKNTEAFFGQGTRLTVV.

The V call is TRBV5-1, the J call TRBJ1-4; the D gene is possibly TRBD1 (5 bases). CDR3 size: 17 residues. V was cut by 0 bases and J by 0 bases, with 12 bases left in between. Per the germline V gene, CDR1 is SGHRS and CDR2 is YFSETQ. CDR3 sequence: CASSLGPYRSTNEKLFF. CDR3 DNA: TGCGCCAGCAGCTTGGGCCCTTACAGGTCAACTAATGAAAAACTGTTTTTT.

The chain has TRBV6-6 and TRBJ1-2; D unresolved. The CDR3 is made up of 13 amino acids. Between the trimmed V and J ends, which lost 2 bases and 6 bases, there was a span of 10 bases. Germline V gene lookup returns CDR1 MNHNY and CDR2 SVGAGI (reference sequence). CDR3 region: CASSYVKTDGYTF. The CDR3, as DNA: TGTGCCAGCAGTTACGTCAAGACTGATGGCTACACCTTC.

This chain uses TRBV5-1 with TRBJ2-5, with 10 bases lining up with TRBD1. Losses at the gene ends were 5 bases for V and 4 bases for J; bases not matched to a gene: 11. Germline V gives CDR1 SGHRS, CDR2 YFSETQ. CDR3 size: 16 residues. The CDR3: CASSSRTGGFGETQYF. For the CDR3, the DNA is TGCGCCAGCAGTTCGAGGACAGGGGGATTTGGAGAGACCCAGTACTTC.